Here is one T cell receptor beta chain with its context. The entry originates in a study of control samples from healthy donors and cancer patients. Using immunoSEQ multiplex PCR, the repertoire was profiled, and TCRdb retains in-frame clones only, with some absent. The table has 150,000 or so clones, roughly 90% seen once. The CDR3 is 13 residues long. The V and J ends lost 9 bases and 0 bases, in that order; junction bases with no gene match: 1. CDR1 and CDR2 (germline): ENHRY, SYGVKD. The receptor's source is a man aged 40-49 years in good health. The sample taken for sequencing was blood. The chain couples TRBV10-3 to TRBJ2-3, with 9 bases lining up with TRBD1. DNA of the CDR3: TGTGCCATAGGGACAGGGAGCACAGATACGCAGTATTTT. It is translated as CAIGTGSTDTQYF.